This T cell receptor beta chain emerged from a study of blood T cells in healthy people across ages. This CDR3 has 14 amino acids. Germline lookup yields CDR1 SNHLY and CDR2 FYNNEI. V lost 7 bases to trimming and J lost 0 bases, with 10 bases between them. Alongside a J-beta primer mix, a sample-barcoded 5' primer served in a second PCR lasting about 7 to 12 cycles. TCRdb re-derived calls from the 5' RACE reads in MiXCR, one entry per CDR3 protein. The sample contains fewer than 600,000 distinct CDR3 sequences, about 26% of which appear only once. A further study also used this sample, focusing on T cells of mothers and their children. This second report adds: Samples were provided by three healthy Caucasian mothers and their six children. Per child, roughly 3.1 million TCR beta CDR3 reads were obtained, against over 9.5 million per mother. No persistent microchimeric T cell clones were detected.

The chain combines TRBV2 with TRBJ2-4; D ambiguous. The receptor was isolated from a boy younger than 10 in good health. The sequencing sample was made of blood. In DNA form, the CDR3 reads TGTGCCAGCAAAACAGAACTAGCCAAAAACATTCAGTACTTC. This gives the protein CASKTELAKNIQYF.